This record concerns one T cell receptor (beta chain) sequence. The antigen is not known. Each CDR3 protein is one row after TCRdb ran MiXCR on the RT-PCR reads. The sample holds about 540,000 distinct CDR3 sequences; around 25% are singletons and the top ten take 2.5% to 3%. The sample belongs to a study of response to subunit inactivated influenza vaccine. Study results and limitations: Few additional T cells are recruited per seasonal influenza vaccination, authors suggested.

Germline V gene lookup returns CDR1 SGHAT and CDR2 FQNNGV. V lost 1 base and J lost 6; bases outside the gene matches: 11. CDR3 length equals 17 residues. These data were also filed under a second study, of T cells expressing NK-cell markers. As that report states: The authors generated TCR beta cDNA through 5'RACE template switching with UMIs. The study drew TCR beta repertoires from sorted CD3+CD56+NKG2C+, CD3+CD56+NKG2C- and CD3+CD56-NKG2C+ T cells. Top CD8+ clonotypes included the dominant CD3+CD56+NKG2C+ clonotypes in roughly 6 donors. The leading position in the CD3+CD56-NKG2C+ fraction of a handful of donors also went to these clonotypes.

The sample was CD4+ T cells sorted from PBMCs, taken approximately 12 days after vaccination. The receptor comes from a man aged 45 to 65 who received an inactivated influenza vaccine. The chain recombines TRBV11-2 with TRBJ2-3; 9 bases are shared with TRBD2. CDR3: CASSLAVVAGEGDTQYF. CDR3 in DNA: TGTGCCAGCAGCTTAGCCGTGGTAGCGGGAGAGGGGGATACGCAGTATTTT.